This T cell receptor (beta chain) appears in the sequencing data of a study of T cells in tuberculosis. Time point described: new active TB diagnosis, blood taken before or within 7 days of starting treatment. The CDR3 has 14 residues. With 7 bases removed from V and 1 base from J, the gap between germline ends came to 12 bases. Germline CDR1 reads MNHEY; CDR2 reads SVGAGI. In the case of this clone: Its antigen remains unknown.

Clones were sequenced by immunoSEQ multiplex PCR, and TCRdb holds only the in-frame ones, with some missing. The table lists about 38,000 clones, approximately 94% of them singletons, with about 4.1% in the top ten. General study findings and limits: Smaller alpha distances in active tuberculosis partly reflected shorter CDR3-alpha lengths. Samples were chosen by availability of cryopreserved specimens.

This specimen was PBMCs, taken at tuberculosis diagnosis. The chain couples TRBV6-5 to TRBJ2-3, with a weak D call TRBD2 (6 bases). The source is an adult with tuberculosis. CDR3 protein: CASTYGGRTDTQYF. CDR3 in DNA: TGTGCCAGCACCTACGGAGGGCGCACAGATACGCAGTATTTT.